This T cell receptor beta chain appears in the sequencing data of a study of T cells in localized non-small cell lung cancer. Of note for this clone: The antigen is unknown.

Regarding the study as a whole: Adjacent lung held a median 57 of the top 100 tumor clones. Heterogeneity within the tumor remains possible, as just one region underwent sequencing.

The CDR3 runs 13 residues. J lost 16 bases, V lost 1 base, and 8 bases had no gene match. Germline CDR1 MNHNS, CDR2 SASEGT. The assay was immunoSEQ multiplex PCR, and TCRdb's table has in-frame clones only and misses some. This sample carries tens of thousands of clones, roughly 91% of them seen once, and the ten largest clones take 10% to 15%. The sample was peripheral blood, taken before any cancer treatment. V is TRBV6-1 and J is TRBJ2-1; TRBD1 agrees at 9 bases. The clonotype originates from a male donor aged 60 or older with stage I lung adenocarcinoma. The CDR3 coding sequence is TGTGCCAGCAGTGAAGGGACCGGGACAGGGAATTTCTTC. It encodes CASSEGTGTGNFF.